The 11 T cell receptor beta chains below come from one sample, sequenced in a study of shared clonotypes between healthy human individuals. Sequencing was performed with immunoSEQ multiplex PCR; in TCRdb, only in-frame clones are kept and a portion is missing. The profile covers approximately 980,000 clones, with over 75% appearing a single time and around 1.4% taken by the ten largest. The material sequenced was memory CD4+ T cells sorted from blood. Subset: CD45RA-negative fraction. The receptors stem from a man aged 18 to 29 in good health.

In this sample, this clone turned up a few times. The chain joins TRBV6-1 to TRBJ2-3, with TRBD2 identical over 11 bases. Germline values: CDR1 MNHNS, CDR2 SASEGT. This CDR3 region has 15 residues. Trimming took 6 bases from V and 2 from J; bases not matched to a gene: 4. The CDR3 spells CASRIAGGYTDTQYF. The CDR3 bases are TGTGCCAGCAGAATAGCGGGAGGGTACACAGATACGCAGTATTTT.

The rearrangement links TRBV18 to TRBJ2-1, with 8 nucleotides matching TRBD2. The length of the CDR3 is 16 residues. Germline CDR1 KGHSH, CDR2 LQKENI. V lost 3 bases and J lost 6; bases outside the gene matches: 10. As DNA, the CDR3 is TGTGCCAGCTCACCGCTTCAGGGGACTAGAGGCAATGAGCAGTTCTTC. Protein sequence: CASSPLQGTRGNEQFF.

This chain connects TRBV2 to TRBJ1-2; D unclear. The CDR3 has 15 amino acids. Looked up from germline, CDR1 is SNHLY and CDR2 is FYNNEI. The ends were cut back, 3 bases at V and 1 base at J, with 12 bases in the middle. The CDR3 is CASSESGSHNYGYTF. The CDR3 coding sequence is TGTGCCAGCAGTGAGTCGGGATCCCATAACTATGGCTACACCTTC.

The chain couples TRBV2 to TRBJ1-1; TRBD1 agrees at 8 bases. Germline CDR1 is SNHLY and CDR2 is FYNNEI. With V trimmed by 4 bases and J by 4 bases, 5 bases remained unmatched. This CDR3 comprises 14 residues. The CDR3 here is CASSGTGQVTEAFF. In nucleotides, the CDR3 is TGTGCCAGCAGTGGGACAGGGCAGGTCACTGAAGCTTTCTTT.

This chain uses TRBV18 with TRBJ2-5; TRBD1 agrees at 11 bases. Germline V gene sequence: CDR1 KGHSH, CDR2 LQKENI. The V and J ends lost 4 bases and 2 bases, in that order; junction bases with no gene match: 6. The CDR3 sequence is 16 residues long. Written as DNA, the CDR3 is TGTGCCAGCTCACTACTAAGGGACAGGGGGCAAGAGACCCAGTACTTC. Amino acids: CASSLLRDRGQETQYF.

This clone was recorded a few times. The chain recombines TRBV29-1 with TRBJ1-4; D ambiguous. V dropped 2 bases and J dropped 5 bases, with 9 bases sitting between them. Germline CDR1 SQVTM, CDR2 ANQGSEA. CDR3 length equals 13 residues. The CDR3 DNA sequence: TGCAGCGTTGAATCCCCGGGAAATGAAAAACTGTTTTTT. Protein product: CSVESPGNEKLFF.

This clone was observed a few times. This rearrangement joins TRBV2 to TRBJ2-3; 14 positions match TRBD2. The CDR3 is 17 amino acids. With V trimmed by 2 bases and J by 4 bases, 5 bases remained unmatched. CDR1 is SNHLY and CDR2 is FYNNEI in the germline V gene. The CDR3 region has the DNA TGTGCCAGCAGTGAATTTGGACTAGCGGGGGGAGCAGATACGCAGTATTTT. Its protein product is CASSEFGLAGGADTQYF. The full variable domain, its missing parts supplied by reference TRBV2 and TRBJ2-3, is EPEVTQTPSHQVTQMGQEVILRCVPISNHLYFYWYRQILGQKVEFLVSFYNNEISEKSEIFDDQFSVERPDGSNFTLKIRSTKLEDSAMYFCASSEFGLAGGADTQYFGPGTRLTVL.

The genes are TRBV30 and TRBJ2-1, with 9 bases that match TRBD2. Germline CDR1 GTSNPN, CDR2 SVGIG (reference sequence). The CDR3 consists of 14 residues. Unmatched junction bases numbered 7, after V lost 4 bases and J lost 6 bases. The CDR3: CAWNGLAPSNEQFF. The CDR3 nucleotides read TGTGCCTGGAACGGACTAGCGCCAAGCAATGAGCAGTTCTTC.

There are a few counts of this clone. This chain connects TRBV10-3 to TRBJ1-3, with D maybe TRBD1 (5 bases). Germline lookup yields CDR1 ENHRY and CDR2 SYGVKD. The CDR3 runs 15 residues. Trimming removed 5 bases from V and 1 base from J, with 12 bases in between. Written as DNA, the CDR3 is TGTGCCATCAGTAAGGACCGGGGGTCTGGAAACACCATATATTTT. This encodes CAISKDRGSGNTIYF.

The chain couples TRBV30 to TRBJ2-3, with TRBD1 matching 9 bases. In germline, CDR1 is GTSNPN, CDR2 SVGIG (reference sequence). The CDR3 covers 15 residues. The junction had 8 bases not matched to a gene; V was cut back by 7 bases and J by 0 bases. CDR3 loop: CALQQGAPSTDTQYF. The CDR3 DNA sequence: TGTGCCTTACAACAGGGGGCTCCTAGCACAGATACGCAGTATTTT.

V and J are TRBV2 and TRBJ2-1; possible D gene TRBD1, 6 bases. Germline V lookup: CDR1 SNHLY, CDR2 FYNNEI. This CDR3 has 12 residues. Trimming took 7 bases from V and 6 from J, leaving 10 bases between them. The CDR3 region is CASTLDSNEQFF. The DNA of the CDR3 is TGTGCCAGCACTCTGGACAGCAATGAGCAGTTCTTC.